The source of this T cell receptor beta chain is a study of vaccination and CD4 T cells after COVID-19. Regarding this clonotype: Its matching antigen is unknown. The junction differs from germline at one of its ends, possibly a read error.

Sequencing of DNA taken from cultured CD4+ T cells relied on the Oncomine TCR Beta short-read assay. Using the QIAamp micro DNA kit, genomic DNA was extracted from the CD4+ T cells that had been cultured. TCRdb called the PCR reads again in MiXCR, with one record for every CDR3 protein. The sample shows 6,500 to 8,000 distinct CDR3 sequences, more than 30% of them seen only once. Stated treatment: roughly 11-day PBMC culture with coronavirus spike peptide pools or control peptides (ViraFEST assay). Gathering of the CD4+ T cells, from the unexposed donor, took place before the COVID-19 pandemic (2011-2018). CDR1 and CDR2 from the germline V gene are MGHRA and YSYEKL. This CDR3 is built from 15 residues.

The rearrangement uses TRBV4-1 and TRBJ2-7; the D gene is possibly TRBD2 (6 bases). The receptor was derived from a human donor in good health. Sequencing input: CD4+ T cells from blood, cultured in vitro. The CDR3 DNA is TGCACCAGCAGCCGTCTTGCTAGGCGGGACTACGAGCAGTACTTC. It specifies CTSSRLARRDYEQYF.